This T cell receptor (beta chain) was retrieved from a study of tissue T cells after allogeneic stem cell transplantation. Across the whole study: Of the grafts for graft-versus-host disease patients, several were unmodified and three CD34-selected. The study's findings and limits: Motif-based clustering found tissue-specific repertoire signatures shared across patients, though few clones were shared. TCR repertoires tracked anatomic similarity, regardless of disease or transplant status. Sampling depth was limited, and the cohort was small and clinically varied.

Assay: immunoSEQ multiplex PCR; the TCRdb copy retains only in-frame clones and omits some. The table records several thousand clones, about 74% of them present only once. Remarks on this clone: The antigen is undetermined.

Steroid-refractory graft-versus-host disease after allogeneic hematopoietic cell transplant qualified adults for prospective research-autopsy enrollment. The CDR3 totals 13 residues. The V gene lost 4 bases and the J gene lost 3 bases, with 10 bases spanning the gap. CDR1 MNHEY and CDR2 SMNVEV come from the germline V gene (reference sequence). Sequencing was performed on left colon tissue, taken at autopsy. This chain connects TRBV27 to TRBJ2-7; TRBD1 is a possible D gene (6 bases). The clonotype was recovered from a male patient at least 60 years old with steroid-refractory graft-versus-host disease after an allogeneic stem cell transplant. The graft donor may have contributed some T cells. The chain's CDR3 is CASSSGARYEQYF. The CDR3 DNA is TGTGCCAGCAGTTCAGGGGCTCGCTACGAGCAGTACTTC.